The T cell receptor (beta chain) under discussion was sequenced for a study of technical replicates of blood from four donors. Clones were sequenced by immunoSEQ multiplex PCR, and TCRdb holds only the in-frame ones, with some missing. The data contain roughly 70,000 clones, 90% to 95% of them seen just once; the ten biggest clones take up over 0.35%. Germline CDR1 is LNHDA and CDR2 is SQIVND (reference sequence). V gave up 2 bases and J gave up 0 bases; unmatched junction bases: 5. The CDR3 extends over 19 amino acids. The chain employs TRBV19 and TRBJ2-1, with 15 bases matching TRBD2. The clonotype originates from a human donor in good health. The source material was T cells isolated from PBMCs. CDR3 DNA sequence: TGTGCCAGTAGTATATGGGGACTAGCGGGAGGTTTCTCCTACAATGAGCAGTTCTTC. Translated: CASSIWGLAGGFSYNEQFF.